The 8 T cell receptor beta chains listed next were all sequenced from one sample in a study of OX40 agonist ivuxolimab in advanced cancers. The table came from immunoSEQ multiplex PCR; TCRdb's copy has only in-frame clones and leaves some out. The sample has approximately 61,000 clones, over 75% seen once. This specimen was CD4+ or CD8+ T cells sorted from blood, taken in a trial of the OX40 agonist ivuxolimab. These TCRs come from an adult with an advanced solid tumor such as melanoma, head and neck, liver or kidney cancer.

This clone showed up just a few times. In nucleotides, the CDR3 is TGTGCCAGCAGCTCAGGGGACTCGCTCGGGTACGAGCAGTACTTC. The encoded protein is CASSSGDSLGYEQYF. The V call is TRBV7-2, the J call TRBJ2-7; D is tentatively TRBD1 or TRBD2 (6 bases each). The CDR3 has 15 amino acids. Germline assignment: CDR1 SGHTA and CDR2 FQGNSA. Between the trimmed V and J ends, which lost 4 bases and 4 bases, there was a span of 17 bases.

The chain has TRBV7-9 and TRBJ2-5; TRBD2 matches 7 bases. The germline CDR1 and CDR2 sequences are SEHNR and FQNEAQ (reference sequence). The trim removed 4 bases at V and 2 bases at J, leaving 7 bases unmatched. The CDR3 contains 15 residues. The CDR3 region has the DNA TGTGCCAGCAGCTCGCCGCTAGCGGAGCAAGAGACCCAGTACTTC. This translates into CASSSPLAEQETQYF.

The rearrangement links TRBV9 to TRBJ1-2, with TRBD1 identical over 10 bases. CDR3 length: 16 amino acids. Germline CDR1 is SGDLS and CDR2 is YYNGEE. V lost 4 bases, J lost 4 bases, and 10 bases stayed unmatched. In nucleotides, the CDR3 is TGTGCCAGCAGCCCACGGACAGGGGGTTACGGCTATGGCTACACCTTC. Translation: CASSPRTGGYGYGYTF.

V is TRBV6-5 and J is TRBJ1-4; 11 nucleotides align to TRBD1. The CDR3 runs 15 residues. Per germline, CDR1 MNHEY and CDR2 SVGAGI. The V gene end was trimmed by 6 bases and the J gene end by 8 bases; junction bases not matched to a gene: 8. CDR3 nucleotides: TGTGCCAGCAGCCCGAGGGGACAGGGGGAAGAAAAACTGTTTTTT. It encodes CASSPRGQGEEKLFF.

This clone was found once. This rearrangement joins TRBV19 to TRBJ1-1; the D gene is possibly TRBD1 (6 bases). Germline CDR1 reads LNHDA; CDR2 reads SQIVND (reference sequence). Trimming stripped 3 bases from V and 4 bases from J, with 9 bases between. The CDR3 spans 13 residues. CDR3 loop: CASSIPGATEAFF. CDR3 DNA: TGTGCCAGTAGTATTCCGGGGGCCACTGAAGCTTTCTTT. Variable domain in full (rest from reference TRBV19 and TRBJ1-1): DGGITQSPKYLFRKEGQNVTLSCEQNLNHDAMYWYRQDPGQGLRLIYYSQIVNDFQKGDIAEGYSVSREKKESFPLTVTSAQKNPTAFYLCASSIPGATEAFFGQGTRLTVV.

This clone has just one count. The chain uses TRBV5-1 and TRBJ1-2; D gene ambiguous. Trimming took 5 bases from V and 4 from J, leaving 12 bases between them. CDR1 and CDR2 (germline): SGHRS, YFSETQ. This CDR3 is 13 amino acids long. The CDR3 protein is CASREDGSYGYTF. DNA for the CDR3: TGCGCCAGCAGGGAAGACGGGAGCTATGGCTACACCTTC.

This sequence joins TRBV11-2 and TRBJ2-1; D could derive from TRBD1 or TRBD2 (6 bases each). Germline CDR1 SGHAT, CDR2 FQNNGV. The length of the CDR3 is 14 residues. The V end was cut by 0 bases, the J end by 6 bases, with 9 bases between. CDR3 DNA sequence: TGTGCCAGCAGCTTAGATTCGGGGGCCAATGAGCAGTTCTTC. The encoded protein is CASSLDSGANEQFF.

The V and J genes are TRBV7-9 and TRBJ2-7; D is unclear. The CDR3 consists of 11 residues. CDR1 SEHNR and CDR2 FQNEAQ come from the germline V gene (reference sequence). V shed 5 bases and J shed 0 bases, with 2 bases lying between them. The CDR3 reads CASSGSYEQYF. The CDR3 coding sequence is TGTGCCAGCAGCGGCTCCTACGAGCAGTACTTC.